This is a list of T cell receptor beta chains from one sample in a study of identical twins. MiXCR, applied by TCRdb to the 5' RACE reads, yields one record per CDR3 protein. Of about 200,000 distinct CDR3 sequences in the sample, about 16% were seen once. These data were likewise used in another study, on T cells expressing NK-cell markers.

The material sequenced was CD8+ T cells sorted from blood. These receptors all come from a woman between 18 and 30 years old in good health. CDR3s include the opening cysteine and the closing phenylalanine or tryptophan. D genes are given only for firm matches. The size entry is marked missing in some rows and otherwise reads once, few, many or a size class.

TGTGCCACCAGCAGAGATCCCCAGTTTGACCACGAGCAGTACTTC,CATSRDPQFDHEQYF,TRBV15,-,-,TRBJ2-7
TGCAGTGCTTTGACTAGGGCCTCCTACGAGCAGTACTTC,CSALTRASYEQYF,TRBV20-1,-,-,TRBJ2-7
TGTGCCATCAGGGGAGACTCTACACAAACCTACGAGCAGTACTTC,CAIRGDSTQTYEQYF,TRBV10-3,many,-,TRBJ2-7
TGCGCCAGCAGCCAAGGACTAGCGGCAGCCTACGAGCAGTACTTC,CASSQGLAAAYEQYF,TRBV4-3,few,TRBD2,TRBJ2-7
TGCGCCAGCAGTGTCGACGGGGGGGGCTCCTACGAGCAGTACTTC,CASSVDGGGSYEQYF,TRBV10-2,many,TRBD2,TRBJ2-7
TGCGCCAGCAGCTCCTCCTCCGCGGCCTACGAGCAGTACTTC,CASSSSSAAYEQYF,TRBV5-1,few,-,TRBJ2-7
TGTGCCAGCAGCCAAGAACAGGGGCTACCTGGGGGCACTGAAGCTTTCTTT,CASSQEQGLPGGTEAFF,TRBV3-1,few,TRBD1,TRBJ1-1
TGTGCCAGCAGTTCTCCGGCAGATACGCAGTATTTT,CASSSPADTQYF,TRBV27,many,-,TRBJ2-3
TGCGCCAGCAGCCCCGAATCTACCAATGAGCAGTTCTTC,CASSPESTNEQFF,TRBV5-1,few,-,TRBJ2-1
TGCGCCAGCCGGGGCAGACAAGAGACCCAGTACTTC,CASRGRQETQYF,TRBV10-2,-,-,TRBJ2-5
TGTGCCAGCAGGATACCGGGACGCTACACCTTC,CASRIPGRYTF,TRBV6-2/TRBV6-3,few,-,TRBJ1-2
TGTGCCAGCAGCCCCGTCAGGGGCAAAAACTATGGCTACACCTTC,CASSPVRGKNYGYTF,TRBV7-9,few,-,TRBJ1-2
TGCAGTGCTTTATCGCGGGCCGAAGGCACAGATACGCAGTATTTT,CSALSRAEGTDTQYF,TRBV20-1,-,-,TRBJ2-3
TGTGCCATCAGTGGCGGGCGTTCCCCAGACGAGCAGTACTTC,CAISGGRSPDEQYF,TRBV10-3,-,-,TRBJ2-7
TGTGCCAGCAGGCCGACTAGCGGGGGGACGTACGAGCAGTACTTC,CASRPTSGGTYEQYF,TRBV7-6,-,TRBD2,TRBJ2-7
TGTGCCAGCAGCCCGGCGATGAGCGGGGCTTACAATGAGCAGTTCTTC,CASSPAMSGAYNEQFF,TRBV25-1,many,TRBD2,TRBJ2-1
TGTGCCTGGTATTTTGGAGCGGGATCTTACAATGAGCAGTTCTTC,CAWYFGAGSYNEQFF,TRBV30,-,TRBD2,TRBJ2-1
TGCGCCAGCAGGACGGAACAAGAGACCCAGTACTTC,CASRTEQETQYF,TRBV10-2,-,-,TRBJ2-5
TGTGCCAGCAGTTTACAGGGGGCGGCGTTCGAGCAGTACTTC,CASSLQGAAFEQYF,TRBV12-3/TRBV12-4,-,TRBD1,TRBJ2-7
TGTGCCAGCAGTTTGGGGGACACAGATACGCAGTATTTT,CASSLGDTDTQYF,TRBV6-2/TRBV6-3,many,-,TRBJ2-3
TGCAGTGCTAGATCCTTTCAGGGGGCCCCCTACGAGCAGTACTTC,CSARSFQGAPYEQYF,TRBV20-1,-,TRBD1,TRBJ2-7
TGCGCCAGCAGTGAGTCTGTTCGACTAACTAGCACAGATACGCAGTATTTT,CASSESVRLTSTDTQYF,TRBV10-1,-,-,TRBJ2-3
TGTGCCAGCACTCCCGAGCGGCAGGGGGGAGAGACCCAGTACTTC,CASTPERQGGETQYF,TRBV12-3/TRBV12-4,-,-,TRBJ2-5
TGTGCCAGTAGTATAACCCATGACAGGGTCCTCAGCTCCTACAATGAGCAGTTCTTC,CASSITHDRVLSSYNEQFF,TRBV19,few,TRBD1,TRBJ2-1
TGTGCCAGCAGTTACACAGGGTTGAATGAGCAGTTCTTC,CASSYTGLNEQFF,TRBV27,-,-,TRBJ2-1
TGTGCCAGCGCCCGACAGGGAGGCTATAATTCACCCCTCCACTTT,CASARQGGYNSPLHF,TRBV12-3/TRBV12-4,few,TRBD1,TRBJ1-6
TGTGCCAGCAGCCCTAGCGGTAGCGACCAAGAGACCCAGTACTTC,CASSPSGSDQETQYF,TRBV12-3/TRBV12-4,-,TRBD2,TRBJ2-5
TGTGCCACCAGCGACAACGCAGGTCAAGAGACCCAGTACTTC,CATSDNAGQETQYF,TRBV15,few,-,TRBJ2-5
TGTGCCAGCTCCCTTTGGGGGGGCGCAGATACGCAGTATTTT,CASSLWGGADTQYF,TRBV9,-,-,TRBJ2-3
TGTGCCAGCAGCTTTGAAGGGTTCTACGAGCAGTACTTC,CASSFEGFYEQYF,TRBV7-9,-,-,TRBJ2-7
TGTGCCAGCAGTTCACGGACAGGGACTAGCACAGATACGCAGTATTTT,CASSSRTGTSTDTQYF,TRBV12-3/TRBV12-4,-,TRBD1,TRBJ2-3
TGCGCCAGCAGCCTAACAGGGGACAGCATTAACTATGGCTACACCTTC,CASSLTGDSINYGYTF,TRBV4-1,-,TRBD1,TRBJ1-2
TGCAGCGCTGGGCCAGGTATCACTGAAGCTTTCTTT,CSAGPGITEAFF,TRBV29-1,-,-,TRBJ1-1
TGCGCCAGCAGTGAGTCAGGGATGGTACAGACCCAGTACTTC,CASSESGMVQTQYF,TRBV10-2,once,-,TRBJ2-5
TGTGCCACCAGCAGAGGTGGTGGCAGCAGTGATTCACCCCTCCACTTT,CATSRGGGSSDSPLHF,TRBV15,few,-,TRBJ1-6
TGTGCCACCAGCAGAGAGACCCCCCCCGGGTTTCCGAACGAGCAGTACTTC,CATSRETPPGFPNEQYF,TRBV15,many,-,TRBJ2-7
TGTGCCAGCACCTTGGGACCAACAGATACGCAGTATTTT,CASTLGPTDTQYF,TRBV7-9,-,-,TRBJ2-3
TGCAGTGCCGTGACAGGGGAGAACACTGAAGCTTTCTTT,CSAVTGENTEAFF,TRBV20-1,-,TRBD1,TRBJ1-1
TGCGCCAGCAGCTTGAATTTTGGCCCGAACACTGAAGCTTTCTTT,CASSLNFGPNTEAFF,TRBV5-1,-,-,TRBJ1-1
TGTGCCAGCAGCTTAGGAGGGGGCGAGCAGTACTTC,CASSLGGGEQYF,TRBV7-2,many,-,TRBJ2-7
TGTGCCAGCAGTTTAGTAGTGCGGCACCCGACGGGAAAACTGTTTTTT,CASSLVVRHPTGKLFF,TRBV12-3/TRBV12-4,-,-,TRBJ1-4
TGTGCCAGCAGCGCAAACCGACAGGGCTTGAACACCGGGGAGCTGTTTTTT,CASSANRQGLNTGELFF,TRBV9,-,TRBD1,TRBJ2-2
TGTGCCAGCAGTTACTTAAGCACAGGGGCTTCCTACGAGCAGTACTTC,CASSYLSTGASYEQYF,TRBV6-5,-,TRBD1,TRBJ2-7
TGTGCCAGCGGGATTGGGGCCCGGGAGACCCAGTACTTC,CASGIGARETQYF,TRBV6-2/TRBV6-3,-,-,TRBJ2-5
TGCGCCAGCAGCCAAGATGGGGCAGGGGGAACAACTAATGAAAAACTGTTTTTT,CASSQDGAGGTTNEKLFF,TRBV4-3,few,TRBD1,TRBJ1-4
TGCAGTGCTCATAAAAACACTGAAGCTTTCTTT,CSAHKNTEAFF,TRBV20-1,few,-,TRBJ1-1
TGTGCCAGCAGTACATCGGCGGGAGTACATGAGCAGTTCTTC,CASSTSAGVHEQFF,TRBV6-5,once,TRBD2,TRBJ2-1
TGTGCCGGCAGCTTCCCTACTAGGGACGAGCAGTACTTC,CAGSFPTRDEQYF,TRBV5-6,-,-,TRBJ2-7
TGCGCCAGCAGCCAAATATTTCAGGGGACCGGGGAGCTGTTTTTT,CASSQIFQGTGELFF,TRBV4-3,many,-,TRBJ2-2
TGCGCCAGCAGCCAAGACCCGGGGTCCAGGGGCTCTGGGGCCAACGTCCTGACTTTC,CASSQDPGSRGSGANVLTF,TRBV4-1,-,-,TRBJ2-6
TGTGCCAGCAGCGGCCCTGGGGGACTCCTCGCTGAAGCTTTCTTT,CASSGPGGLLAEAFF,TRBV7-6,-,-,TRBJ1-1
TGTGCCAGCAGCTCGGGACAGGGTCTGGGTGAGCAGTTCTTC,CASSSGQGLGEQFF,TRBV7-9,few,TRBD1,TRBJ2-1
TGCAGTGCTAGAGATACACTAGCCTACGAGCAGTACTTC,CSARDTLAYEQYF,TRBV20-1,-,-,TRBJ2-7
TGTGCCAGCAGCCCGACAGGGGTCTATGGCTACACCTTC,CASSPTGVYGYTF,TRBV7-4,many,TRBD1,TRBJ1-2
TGTGCCAGCAGCTCCGAGGAGAGAACGCAGTATTTT,CASSSEERTQYF,TRBV7-8,-,-,TRBJ2-3
TGTGCCAGCAGCTTGGGCGGGGGGGCCTCAGATACGCAGTATTTT,CASSLGGGASDTQYF,TRBV5-6,-,TRBD2,TRBJ2-3
TGTGCCAGCAGCGCCTCAGGGGCGGTATGGGGCAATGAGCAGTTCTTC,CASSASGAVWGNEQFF,TRBV9,-,-,TRBJ2-1
TGCACCACTTGGACAGGGGCAAATGAGCAGTACTTC,CTTWTGANEQYF,TRBV20-1,-,TRBD1,TRBJ2-7
TGTGCCAGCAGCGCAACTAGCGGGAGCGGTTGGAACACCGGGGAGCTGTTTTTT,CASSATSGSGWNTGELFF,TRBV9,-,TRBD2,TRBJ2-2